The entry that follows covers one TCR beta chain sequence. Its antigen is unidentified. The repertoire was sequenced with immunoSEQ multiplex PCR; TCRdb's copy has only in-frame clones and lacks some. The sample records 150,000 or so clones, approximately 88% being singletons. This entry comes from a study of T cell responses to AZD1222 COVID-19 vaccine. Broader study findings: Clonal diversity was possibly underestimated; the donors were predominantly white British and more often female. The span of vaccine-associated CD4 TCRs extended across spike, with dominance at 160-218 and 743-854. Nearly half of unique spike-specific TCRs reportedly avoided B.1.351 and B.1.1.7 mutated regions. Increased Spike-specific TCR breadth and depth were observed after two AZD1222 doses.

Sequences were derived from peripheral blood, sampled on day 0 of AZD1222 vaccination. This TCR was sampled from an adult in good health.

CDR3 region: CASSFDSGNTIYF. In DNA, the CDR3 is TGCGCCAGCAGCTTCGACTCTGGAAACACCATATATTTT. The chain has TRBV5-1 and TRBJ1-3; D unresolved. Per germline, CDR1 SGHRS and CDR2 YFSETQ. Trimming cost V 2 bases and J 0 bases, with 3 bases left between them. This CDR3 contains 13 residues.